Below, 32 T cell receptor beta chains from the same sample are listed, as sequenced in a study of patients and donors after allogeneic stem cell transplantation. Each CDR3 protein gets one entry after TCRdb re-called the RT-PCR reads with MiXCR. The data show some 960,000 distinct CDR3 sequences, with roughly 18% seen just once and 5% to 6.5% held by the top ten. Sequencing was done on a sample of blood, either unsorted or a sorted T cell fraction (not recorded which). The origin of the receptors is a human donor who was either an allogeneic HSCT recipient or a stem cell or donor lymphocyte infusion donor (not recorded which). It is not recorded whose cells these are; they may come from a transplant donor.

This clonotype was observed a few times. The CDR3 bases are TGTGCCAGCAGCACCAGGGGAGGCTCGAAACTGAATGAAAAACTGTTTTTT. Encoded protein: CASSTRGGSKLNEKLFF. The chain recombines TRBV12-3 or TRBV12-4 with TRBJ1-4, with a possible D match to TRBD1 (6 bases). The CDR3 is made up of 17 amino acids. Trimming stripped 6 bases from V and 5 bases from J, with 22 bases between.

There are a few counts of this clonotype. This chain joins TRBV4-3 and TRBJ1-3; 8 bases are a match to TRBD1. Losses at the gene ends were 2 bases for V and 3 bases for J; bases not matched to a gene: 6. The CDR3 loop spans 16 amino acids. The V gene's germline CDR1 is LGHNA and CDR2 YSLEER. CDR3 nucleotide sequence: TGCGCCAGCAGCCAAACCTACAGGGGGGATGGAAACACCATATATTTT. This sequence encodes CASSQTYRGDGNTIYF.

The rearrangement links TRBV19 to TRBJ1-1; no definite D call. The germline CDR1 and CDR2 sequences are LNHDA and SQIVND (reference sequence). Trimming cost V 6 bases and J 7 bases, with 9 bases left between them. The CDR3 contains 11 residues. The CDR3 nucleotides are TGTGCCAGTAGACTTGCCAATGAAGCTTTCTTT. It is translated as CASRLANEAFF.

V and J are TRBV6-1 and TRBJ1-2; 8 bases align to TRBD1. The CDR3 consists of 16 residues. Per germline, CDR1 MNHNS and CDR2 SASEGT. V gave up 2 bases and J gave up 4 bases; unmatched junction bases: 9. CDR3 nucleotides: TGTGCCAGCAGTGAAAGCTGGACAGGGAGGGCCTATGGCTACACCTTC. As protein: CASSESWTGRAYGYTF.

This chain uses TRBV27 with TRBJ2-5; TRBD1 might be the D (6 bases). The germline V and J ends were trimmed by 6 bases and 3 bases, with 17 bases remaining between them. Germline V CDR1 and CDR2: MNHEY, SMNVEV (reference sequence). This CDR3 comprises 15 residues. CDR3 nucleotides: TGTGCCAGCAGCCGGGCAGCCCAGGGGAAAGAGACCCAGTACTTC. This translates into CASSRAAQGKETQYF.

This clonotype was detected a few times. The chain uses TRBV7-2 and TRBJ2-5; a possible D gene is TRBD2 (6 bases). The ends were cut back, 1 base at V and 3 bases at J, with 12 bases in the middle. Germline CDR1 and CDR2: SGHTA and FQGNSA. The CDR3 consists of 15 residues. CDR3: CASSLVGREEETQYF. CDR3 bases: TGTGCCAGCAGCTTAGTAGGCAGGGAGGAAGAGACCCAGTACTTC.

This clonotype occurred a few times. The rearrangement uses TRBV6-2 or TRBV6-3 and TRBJ1-5; 10 bases fit TRBD1. The CDR3 is made up of 15 amino acids. Looked up from germline, CDR1 is MNHEY and CDR2 is SVGEGT. V lost 2 bases to trimming and J lost 5 bases; unmatched junction nucleotides: 3. The CDR3 region has the DNA TGTGCCAGCAGTTACAGGACAGGGGGACATCAGCCCCAGCATTTT. This gives the protein CASSYRTGGHQPQHF.

This clonotype showed up many times. The gene calls are TRBV5-5 and TRBJ2-1; tentatively, D is TRBD1 (6 bases). The V and J ends lost 3 bases and 0 bases respectively, with 10 bases between them. Germline CDR1 reads SGHKS; CDR2 reads YYEKEE (reference sequence). The length of the CDR3 is 15 residues. CDR3 nucleotide sequence: TGTGCCAGCAGCTCTCGACAGGACTCCTACAATGAGCAGTTCTTC. Amino acids: CASSSRQDSYNEQFF.

This clonotype was counted a few times. V is TRBV6-5 and J is TRBJ1-2; D may be TRBD1 (5 bases). The CDR3 length is 14 residues. The V end lost 2 bases, the J end lost 4 bases, and 11 bases lay between the germline ends. Germline V gene lookup returns CDR1 MNHEY and CDR2 SVGAGI. CDR3 nucleotides: TGTGCCAGCAGTTACGTCAGGGCGGGCTATGGCTACACCTTC. It yields the protein CASSYVRAGYGYTF.

CDR3 DNA sequence: TGCAGTGCTAGTGCACGCAATCAGCCCCAGCATTTT. Protein: CSASARNQPQHF. The chain has TRBV20-1 and TRBJ1-5; D gene unclear. The CDR3 is 12 amino acids. Looked up from germline, CDR1 is DFQATT and CDR2 is SNEGSKA (reference sequence). The ends were cut back, 3 bases at V and 2 bases at J, with 5 bases in the middle.

There are a few counts of this clonotype. The rearrangement joins TRBV24-1 to TRBJ2-3, with D possibly matching TRBD1 (6 bases). Germline CDR1 and CDR2: KGHDR and SFDVKD. V lost 4 bases and J 4 bases, leaving 11 bases between the germline ends. This CDR3 has 14 amino acids. The CDR3 sequence: CATSDIQGPDTQYF. DNA for the CDR3: TGTGCCACCAGTGACATACAGGGACCAGATACGCAGTATTTT.

This clonotype appeared a few times. This chain uses TRBV9 with TRBJ2-7; D call uncertain. The CDR3 extends over 13 amino acids. Trimming cost V 2 bases and J 6 bases, with 12 bases left between them. CDR1 SGDLS and CDR2 YYNGEE come from the germline V gene. The CDR3 protein is CASSVSASSEQYF. The CDR3 DNA reads as TGTGCCAGCAGCGTGTCGGCCAGCTCCGAGCAGTACTTC.

Note on this clonotype: A junction end diverges from the germline sequence, so it may reflect a read error. This chain links TRBV10-3 with TRBJ1-5; no clear D gene. This CDR3 spans 18 amino acids. Germline V gives CDR1 ENHRY, CDR2 SYGVKD. CDR3 nucleotide sequence: TGTGCCATCAGCCCAGCTACGGGCGAGGCCTATAGCAATCAGGCCCAGCATTTT. Translation gives CAISPATGEAYSNQAQHF.

This clonotype was detected many times. The chain joins TRBV12-3 or TRBV12-4 to TRBJ2-7; D may match TRBD1 or TRBD2 (6 bases each). The CDR3 sequence is 15 residues long. Deletions cut 5 bases from V and 3 bases from J, with 17 bases between. The CDR3 sequence: CASSVWGASFYEQYF. In DNA form, the CDR3 reads TGTGCCAGCAGTGTTTGGGGGGCCTCCTTCTACGAGCAGTACTTC.

The chain links TRBV5-1 to TRBJ2-3, with D tentatively TRBD2 (6 bases). The CDR3 is 15 residues long. Germline CDR1 SGHRS, CDR2 YFSETQ. V was trimmed by 4 bases and J by 5 bases, leaving 17 bases between them. The CDR3, as DNA: TGCGCCAGCAGCGGGTCTTCTACCGGGGGAGATACGCAGTATTTT. Translating it yields CASSGSSTGGDTQYF.

This clonotype was detected only a few times. This chain joins TRBV24-1 and TRBJ1-2, with D uncertain. Between the trimmed V and J ends, which lost 2 bases and 4 bases, there was a span of 13 bases. This CDR3 contains 15 residues. Looked up from germline, CDR1 is KGHDR and CDR2 is SFDVKD. The CDR3 coding sequence is TGTGCCACCAGTGATTCGACTACTGGATCCTATGGCTACACCTTC. This translates into CATSDSTTGSYGYTF.

This clonotype was counted between two and nine times. The V call is TRBV7-9, the J call TRBJ2-7; D is unclear. Per the germline V gene, CDR1 is SEHNR and CDR2 is FQNEAQ (reference sequence). Trimming removed 0 bases at V and 1 base at J, with 4 bases between. There are 13 residues in the CDR3. The DNA of the CDR3 is TGTGCCAGCAGCTTAGCCATGTCCTACGAGCAGTACTTC. Encoded protein: CASSLAMSYEQYF.

This clonotype was counted a few times. This chain uses TRBV5-4 with TRBJ1-1, with 8 nucleotides matching TRBD1. V lost 5 bases to trimming and J lost 7 bases; unmatched junction nucleotides: 13. The CDR3 loop spans 15 amino acids. CDR1 is SGHNT, CDR2 YYREEE, per germline (reference sequence). CDR3 nucleotides: TGTGCCAGCAGACACGGACAGGGAAAGGGGGATGAAGCTTTCTTT. Its translation: CASRHGQGKGDEAFF. Full variable domain (rest looked up from reference TRBV5-4 and TRBJ1-1): ETGVTQSPTHLIKTRGQQVTLRCSSQSGHNTVSWYQQALGQGPQFIFQYYREEENGRGNFPPRFSGLQFPNYSSELNVNALELDDSALYLCASRHGQGKGDEAFFGQGTRLTVV.

This clonotype has more than one count but fewer than ten. This rearrangement joins TRBV29-1 to TRBJ1-2; 8 bases align to TRBD1. Germline V gene data show CDR1 as SQVTM and CDR2 as ANQGSEA. The length of the CDR3 is 12 residues. V was clipped by 6 bases and J by 8 bases; unmatched bases: 8. CDR3 DNA: TGCAGCGTCCAGAGGACAGGGTGGGGCTACACCTTC. Residues: CSVQRTGWGYTF.

The gene calls are TRBV7-9 and TRBJ1-4, with 7 positions matching TRBD1. Germline lookup yields CDR1 SEHNR and CDR2 FQNEAQ (reference sequence). The CDR3 is made up of 15 amino acids. After removal of 6 bases from V and 3 bases from J, the junction contained 7 bases not matched to a gene. CDR3 DNA: TGTGCCAGCAGTAGACCCGGGACAGCTAATGAAAAACTGTTTTTT. It specifies CASSRPGTANEKLFF.

The chain combines TRBV29-1 with TRBJ2-7, with D uncertain. Trimming took 0 bases from V and 2 from J, leaving 11 bases between them. The germline V gene encodes CDR1 SQVTM and CDR2 ANQGSEA. The CDR3 sequence is 14 residues long. CDR3 nucleotides: TGCAGCGTTGAAGAAGGGCGGCTTCCCTACGAGCAGTACTTC. It is translated as CSVEEGRLPYEQYF.

This chain links TRBV20-1 with TRBJ2-1; D possibly corresponds to TRBD2 (5 bases). CDR1 and CDR2 (germline): DFQATT, SNEGSKA (reference sequence). CDR3 size: 15 residues. V was clipped by 1 base and J by 1 base, with 11 bases between them. The CDR3 DNA reads as TGCAGTGCTAGAGCACACGGGGAGTCCTACAATGAGCAGTTCTTC. Translation: CSARAHGESYNEQFF.

There are a few counts of this clonotype. J is TRBJ2-5 and V is TRBV20-1; D uncertain. Trimming took off 4 bases at V and 0 bases at J, with 15 bases between the two ends. The CDR3 loop spans 15 amino acids. CDR1 DFQATT and CDR2 SNEGSKA come from the germline V gene (reference sequence). The DNA for the CDR3 is TGCAGTGCTATCAAGGGTTCGACCTACCAAGAGACCCAGTACTTC. Protein sequence: CSAIKGSTYQETQYF.

The V gene is TRBV24-1, the J gene TRBJ2-1, with 14 bases matching TRBD2. Germline loops: CDR1 KGHDR, CDR2 SFDVKD. CDR3 size: 16 residues. Trimming removed 1 base from V and 8 bases from J; junction bases left unmatched: 3. This CDR3 reads CATSDFGTSGSDEQFF. In nucleotides, the CDR3 is TGTGCCACCAGTGATTTTGGGACTAGCGGGAGTGATGAGCAGTTCTTC.

The chain combines TRBV12-3 or TRBV12-4 with TRBJ1-2; no firm D call. V was pared by 4 bases and J by 7 bases, with 16 bases between. The CDR3 spans 14 residues. As DNA, the CDR3 is TGTGCCAGCAGTTCGGACTTATCGGCCGCTGGCTACACCTTC. Translating it yields CASSSDLSAAGYTF.

This clonotype came up a few times. The rearrangement joins TRBV11-2 to TRBJ2-1; 12 bases agree with TRBD2. The V gene's germline CDR1 is SGHAT and CDR2 FQNNGV. The CDR3 has 16 residues. Unmatched junction bases numbered 10, after V lost 6 bases and J lost 7 bases. CDR3 bases: TGTGCCAGCAGAAAACTAGCGGGAGGCCCGCGGAATGAGCAGTTCTTC. Translated: CASRKLAGGPRNEQFF.

This clonotype was observed a handful of times. The rearrangement uses TRBV27 and TRBJ1-5; 8 nucleotides line up with TRBD1. Per the germline V gene, CDR1 is MNHEY and CDR2 is SMNVEV (reference sequence). The CDR3 length is 14 residues. Germline trimming cut 5 bases from V and 6 bases from J; bases unmatched to any gene: 6. The CDR3 nucleotides read TGTGCCAGCAGTCCAAGACAGGGGACTCAGCCCCAGCATTTT. The encoded protein is CASSPRQGTQPQHF.

This clonotype has a count of ten or more. J is TRBJ2-1 and V is TRBV27; 9 bases are shared with TRBD2. This CDR3 region has 14 residues. With 4 bases clipped from V and 5 bases from J, the junction kept 3 bases outside the gene matches. Looked up from germline, CDR1 is MNHEY and CDR2 is SMNVEV (reference sequence). CDR3 residues: CASSSRTSDNEQFF. The CDR3 bases are TGTGCCAGCAGTTCTCGGACTAGCGACAATGAGCAGTTCTTC.

The genes are TRBV29-1 and TRBJ2-7; 7 bases agree with TRBD1. V gave up 0 bases and J gave up 6 bases; unmatched junction bases: 11. Germline CDR1 reads SQVTM; CDR2 reads ANQGSEA. The CDR3 is 15 amino acids. The CDR3 DNA reads as TGCAGCGTTGAAGAGACAGGGAACCTTTTGGGCGAGCAGTACTTC. As protein: CSVEETGNLLGEQYF.

This clonotype has at least ten counts. The chain links TRBV29-1 to TRBJ2-1; 11 bases line up with TRBD2. Germline loops: CDR1 SQVTM, CDR2 ANQGSEA. J lost 4 bases, V lost 7 bases, and 3 bases had no gene match. This CDR3 region has 13 residues. The CDR3 spells CSEWTSGYNEQFF. CDR3 DNA: TGCAGCGAATGGACTAGCGGGTACAATGAGCAGTTCTTC.

V is TRBV6-1 and J is TRBJ1-6; 9 bases are a match to TRBD1. The germline V gene has CDR1 MNHNS and CDR2 SASEGT. CDR3 length: 15 amino acids. The V segment lost 8 bases and the J segment 4 bases; nucleotides outside the gene matches: 6. The CDR3 DNA follows: TGTGCCAGCGGGAAGGGGACAGGGTATAATTCACCCCTCCACTTT. It specifies CASGKGTGYNSPLHF.

In its sample, this clonotype was seen a few times. The chain uses TRBV20-1 and TRBJ1-3, with TRBD1 matching 8 bases. Trimming took 3 bases from V and 2 from J; bases not matched to a gene: 6. There are 15 residues in the CDR3. Per germline, CDR1 DFQATT and CDR2 SNEGSKA (reference sequence). CDR3 sequence: CSASPRGHPGNTIYF. The CDR3 DNA reads TGCAGTGCTAGCCCCAGGGGGCACCCTGGAAACACCATATATTTT.